The sequence of this TCR beta chain was determined in a study of cytomegalovirus exposure and HLA in healthy donors. Study at large: A data release that came early held some 79 million unique TCRs from HLA-typed donors. Study observations and caveats: In vitro checks showed that three CMV-associated chains really do target CMV antigens.

About this clone: Its antigen remains unknown.

A multiplex PCR was run with 60 Vbeta primers and 13 Jbeta primers. Assay used: immunoSEQ multiplex PCR; TCRdb lists only in-frame clones, some missing. Here the sample spans 190,000 or so clones, 80% being singletons. This CDR3 spans 13 amino acids. The V end lost 4 bases, the J end lost 6 bases, and 13 bases lay between the germline ends. The germline CDR1 and CDR2 sequences are MNHEY and SVGAGI. Sequencing was carried out using PBMCs. This clonotype was obtained from a boy aged 5-17 years in good health and CMV-seronegative. The chain carries TRBV6-5 and TRBJ2-7, with D perhaps TRBD2 (5 bases). The CDR3 region has the DNA TGTGCCAGCAGTTCCTCCCTTCGGGGCGAGCAGTACTTC. It translates to CASSSSLRGEQYF.